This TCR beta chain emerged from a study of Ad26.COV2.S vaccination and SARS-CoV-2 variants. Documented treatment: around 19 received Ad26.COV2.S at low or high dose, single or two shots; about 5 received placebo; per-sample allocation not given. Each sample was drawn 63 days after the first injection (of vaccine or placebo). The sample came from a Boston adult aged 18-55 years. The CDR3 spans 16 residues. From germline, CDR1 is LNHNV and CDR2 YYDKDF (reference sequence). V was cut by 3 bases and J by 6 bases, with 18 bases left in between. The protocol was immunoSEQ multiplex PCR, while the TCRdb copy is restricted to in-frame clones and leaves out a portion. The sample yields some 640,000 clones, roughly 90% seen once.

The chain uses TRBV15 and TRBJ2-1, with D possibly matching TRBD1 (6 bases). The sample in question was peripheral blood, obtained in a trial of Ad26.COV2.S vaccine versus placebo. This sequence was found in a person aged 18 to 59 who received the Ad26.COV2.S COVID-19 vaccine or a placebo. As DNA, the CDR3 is TGTGCCACCAGCAGGTATGGGATGGGACAAAGCAATGAGCAGTTCTTC. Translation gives CATSRYGMGQSNEQFF.